This T cell receptor beta chain was identified in a study of blood T cells in healthy people across ages. The CDR3 is 16 amino acids. Germline CDR1 SNHLY, CDR2 FYNNEI. J lost 2 bases, V lost 6 bases, and 6 bases had no gene match. Alongside a J-beta primer mix, a sample-barcoded 5' primer served in a second PCR lasting roughly 6 to 11 cycles. TCRdb recomputed calls from the 5' RACE reads with MiXCR, one row per CDR3 protein. The repertoire has hundreds of thousands of distinct CDR3 sequences, around half of them found once; the top ten carry under 35%. Source material: blood. The chain couples TRBV2 to TRBJ2-1, with 11 bases identical to TRBD2. The clonotype was recovered from a woman aged 55 to 70 in good health. The CDR3 is CASRLGTSGTYNEQFF. As DNA, the CDR3 is TGTGCCAGCAGATTAGGGACTAGCGGAACCTACAATGAGCAGTTCTTC.